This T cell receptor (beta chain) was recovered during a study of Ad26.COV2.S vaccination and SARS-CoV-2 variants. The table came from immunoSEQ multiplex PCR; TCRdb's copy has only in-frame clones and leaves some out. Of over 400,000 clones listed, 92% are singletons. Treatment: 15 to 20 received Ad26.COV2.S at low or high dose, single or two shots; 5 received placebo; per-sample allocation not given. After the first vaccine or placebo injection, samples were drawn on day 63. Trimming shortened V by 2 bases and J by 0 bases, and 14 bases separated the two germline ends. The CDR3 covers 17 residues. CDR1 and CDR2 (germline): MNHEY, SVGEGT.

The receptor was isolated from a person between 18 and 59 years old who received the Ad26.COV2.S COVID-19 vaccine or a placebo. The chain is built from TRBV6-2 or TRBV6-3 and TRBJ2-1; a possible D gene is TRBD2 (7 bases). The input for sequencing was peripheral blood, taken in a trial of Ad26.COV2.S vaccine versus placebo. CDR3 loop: CASSYAGAGSSYNEQFF. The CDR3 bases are TGTGCCAGCAGTTACGCGGGGGCAGGGAGCTCCTACAATGAGCAGTTCTTC.